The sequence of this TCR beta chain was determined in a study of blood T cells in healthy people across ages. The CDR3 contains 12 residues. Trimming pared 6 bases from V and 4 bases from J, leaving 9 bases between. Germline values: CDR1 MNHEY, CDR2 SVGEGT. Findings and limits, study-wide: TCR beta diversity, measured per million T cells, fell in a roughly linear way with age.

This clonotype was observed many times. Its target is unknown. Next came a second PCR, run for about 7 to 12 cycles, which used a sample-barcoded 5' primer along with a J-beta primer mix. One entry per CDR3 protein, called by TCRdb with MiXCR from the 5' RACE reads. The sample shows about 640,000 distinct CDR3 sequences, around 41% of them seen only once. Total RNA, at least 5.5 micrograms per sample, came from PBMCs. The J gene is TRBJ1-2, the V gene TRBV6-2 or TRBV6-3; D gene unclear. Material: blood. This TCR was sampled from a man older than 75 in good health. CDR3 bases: TGTGCCAGCAGGGGTGATGGCTATGGCTACACCTTC. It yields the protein CASRGDGYGYTF.